Following are 2 T cell receptor beta chains from one sample sequenced in a study of blood T cells in healthy people across ages. A sample-barcoded 5' primer and a J-beta primer mix were used in a second PCR of roughly 7 to 11 cycles. TCRdb recomputed calls from the 5' RACE reads with MiXCR, one row per CDR3 protein. The table has around 940,000 distinct CDR3 sequences, roughly 51% seen once; the top ten hold about a fifth. The sample comprised blood. These receptor sequences come from a woman aged 60 to 75 in good health.

The chain couples TRBV15 to TRBJ2-4; D unclear. V was pared by 6 bases and J by 0 bases, with 6 bases between. CDR3 length: 13 residues. Per the germline V gene, CDR1 is LNHNV and CDR2 is YYDKDF (reference sequence). CDR3 protein: CATRHLAKNIQYF. The CDR3 bases are TGTGCCACCAGACATCTAGCCAAAAACATTCAGTACTTC.

This clonotype was seen only once. A read error may account for a junction end that differs from germline. The rearrangement uses TRBV20-1 and TRBJ1-2; TRBD1 might be the D (5 bases). This CDR3 spans 12 amino acids. Looked up from germline, CDR1 is DFQATT and CDR2 is SNEGSKA (reference sequence). CDR3 in DNA: TGCAGTGCTAAGGGGACTATGTGGGGCTACACTTTC. This encodes CSAKGTMWGYTF.